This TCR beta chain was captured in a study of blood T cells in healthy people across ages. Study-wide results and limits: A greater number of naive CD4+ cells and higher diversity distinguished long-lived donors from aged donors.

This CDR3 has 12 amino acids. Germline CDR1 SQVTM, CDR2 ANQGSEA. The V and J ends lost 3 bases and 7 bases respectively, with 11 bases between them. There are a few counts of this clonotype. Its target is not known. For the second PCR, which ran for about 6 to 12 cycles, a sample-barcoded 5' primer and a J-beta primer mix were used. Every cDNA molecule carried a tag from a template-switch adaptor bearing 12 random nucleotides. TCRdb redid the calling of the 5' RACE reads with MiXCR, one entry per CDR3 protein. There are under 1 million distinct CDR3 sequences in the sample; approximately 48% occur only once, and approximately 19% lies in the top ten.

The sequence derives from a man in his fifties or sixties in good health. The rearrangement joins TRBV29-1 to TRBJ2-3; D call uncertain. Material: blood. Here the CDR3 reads CSVEYSTYTQYF. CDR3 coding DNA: TGCAGCGTTGAGTATTCGACCTATACGCAGTATTTT.